The 21 T cell receptor beta chains presented below share a single source sample, sequenced in a study of CD8+ T cells in alopecia areata. As to treatment: oral pan-JAK inhibitor, 5-10 mg twice daily. cDNA reverse transcribed from extracted RNA served as the sequencing template. Profiled with immunoSEQ multiplex PCR; TCRdb holds only in-frame clones, not every one. The top ten clones hold 0.95% to 1.5% of a sample with hundreds of thousands of clones, approximately 65% of them seen once. The source was CD4+ T cells sorted from blood, collected at approximately week 45, from a patient treated with tofacitinib. All receptors derive from a human donor with alopecia areata.

The chain couples TRBV4-3 to TRBJ1-2; D is possibly TRBD1 (5 bases). The length of the CDR3 is 15 residues. Trimming shortened V by 1 base and J by 4 bases, and 13 bases separated the two germline ends. Germline-derived CDR1 and CDR2 are LGHNA and YSLEER. The CDR3 loop reads CASSQAEAGPYGYTF. CDR3 coding DNA: TGCGCCAGCAGCCAAGCCGAAGCAGGGCCCTATGGCTACACCTTC.

The genes are TRBV7-2 and TRBJ1-1, with 9 bases lining up with TRBD1. The V gene end was trimmed by 5 bases and the J gene end by 6 bases; junction bases not matched to a gene: 10. Germline V CDR1 and CDR2: SGHTA, FQGNSA. The CDR3 length is 15 residues. The CDR3 sequence is CASSQRTGGSAEAFF. The DNA of the CDR3 is TGTGCCAGCAGCCAGCGTACAGGGGGCAGCGCTGAAGCTTTCTTT.

The rearrangement joins TRBV7-3 to TRBJ1-5; D is perhaps TRBD1 (5 bases). CDR3 size: 12 residues. Per the germline V gene, CDR1 is SGHTA and CDR2 is FQGTGA. CDR3 sequence reads: CSMGPGLQPQHF. Written as DNA, the CDR3 is TGTTCGATGGGGCCAGGGCTGCAGCCCCAGCATTTT.

The chain couples TRBV5-1 to TRBJ2-3, with TRBD1 identical over 11 bases. V lost 7 bases, J lost 4 bases, and 2 bases stayed unmatched. Per the germline V gene, CDR1 is SGHRS and CDR2 is YFSETQ. The length of the CDR3 is 13 residues. The CDR3: CASGQGAADTQYF. As DNA, the CDR3 is TGCGCCAGCGGACAGGGGGCAGCAGATACGCAGTATTTT.

The rearrangement links TRBV30 to TRBJ1-2, with D uncertain. Germline assignment: CDR1 GTSNPN and CDR2 SVGIG (reference sequence). The CDR3 runs 13 residues. Trimming cost V 2 bases and J 4 bases, with 11 bases left between them. For the CDR3, the DNA is TGTGCCTGGAGTTGGACTCGCGGCTATGGCTACACCTTC. It specifies CAWSWTRGYGYTF.

The chain has TRBV15 and TRBJ1-1; no definite D call. The V and J ends lost 2 bases and 1 base respectively, with 11 bases between them. This CDR3 contains 15 residues. The V gene's germline CDR1 is LNHNV and CDR2 YYDKDF (reference sequence). The DNA for the CDR3 is TGTGCCACCAGCAGATTTCGGGGTCCGAACACTGAAGCTTTCTTT. The encoded protein is CATSRFRGPNTEAFF.

This chain joins TRBV5-1 and TRBJ1-6; 7 bases line up with TRBD1. V lost 4 bases, J lost 9 bases, and 7 bases stayed unmatched. Germline lookup yields CDR1 SGHRS and CDR2 YFSETQ. The CDR3 is made up of 14 amino acids. In DNA form, the CDR3 reads TGCGCCAGCAGCCTAAGGGACAGCAGTTCACCCCTCCACTTT. Translated: CASSLRDSSSPLHF.

The CDR3: CASSRQGGETQYF. For the CDR3, the DNA is TGTGCCAGCAGCAGACAGGGAGGAGAGACCCAGTACTTC. V usage is TRBV2 and J usage is TRBJ2-5, with D perhaps matching TRBD1 (7 bases). The V end was cut by 6 bases, the J end by 4 bases, with 12 bases between. This CDR3 has 13 residues. The germline CDR1 and CDR2 sequences are SNHLY and FYNNEI.

V gene TRBV7-2 combines with J gene TRBJ2-3, with D tentatively TRBD2 (5 bases). The CDR3 covers 17 residues. Deletions cut 4 bases from V and 0 bases from J, with 17 bases between. The germline CDR1 and CDR2 sequences are SGHTA and FQGNSA. The CDR3 coding sequence is TGTGCCAGCAGCTCCCCCTTTGGCAGGACTAGCACAGATACGCAGTATTTT. Its protein product is CASSSPFGRTSTDTQYF.

This chain links TRBV13 with TRBJ2-3, with D perhaps TRBD2 (5 bases). Germline CDR1 reads PRHDT; CDR2 reads FYEKMQ (reference sequence). The CDR3 contains 15 residues. V was clipped by 3 bases and J by 1 base, with 11 bases between them. The CDR3 DNA follows: TGTGCCAGCAGCTTGAGGGTGGGAGGCACAGATACGCAGTATTTT. This encodes CASSLRVGGTDTQYF.

This clone was seen a few times. The chain recombines TRBV10-3 with TRBJ2-6, with 9 bases identical to TRBD2. This CDR3 region has 16 residues. Germline CDR1 reads ENHRY; CDR2 reads SYGVKD. The trim removed 10 bases at V and 3 bases at J, leaving 10 bases unmatched. The CDR3 DNA is TGTGCCACCTGTCCTAGCGGGGTGAATGGGGCCAACGTCCTGACTTTC. This sequence encodes CATCPSGVNGANVLTF.

This clone was seen more than once but under ten times. This chain joins TRBV5-6 and TRBJ1-1; no clear D gene. CDR3 length equals 11 residues. V was trimmed by 4 bases and J by 10 bases, leaving 11 bases between them. Germline CDR1 SGHDT, CDR2 YYEEEE. CDR3 nucleotides: TGTGCCAGCAGCCGTCACAGCCTAGCTTTCTTT. The encoded protein is CASSRHSLAFF.

This chain joins TRBV4-1 and TRBJ1-2; the D gene is possibly TRBD1 (5 bases). The CDR3 loop spans 14 amino acids. V was shortened by 0 bases and J by 5 bases, with 10 bases between the two germline ends. Germline V lookup: CDR1 MGHRA, CDR2 YSYEKL. The CDR3 region is CASSQDWGSYGYTF. In nucleotides, the CDR3 is TGCGCCAGCAGCCAAGATTGGGGCAGTTATGGCTACACCTTC.

The genes are TRBV20-1 and TRBJ2-7, with D possibly TRBD2 on 5 matching bases. The germline V and J ends were trimmed by 6 bases and 3 bases, with 9 bases remaining between them. The CDR3 covers 11 residues. Germline CDR1 reads DFQATT; CDR2 reads SNEGSKA (reference sequence). The CDR3 reads CSAPEGYEQYF. In DNA form, the CDR3 reads TGCAGTGCCCCCGAGGGCTACGAGCAGTACTTC.

CDR3 in amino acids: CAWIDRVKGMNTEAFF. The CDR3, as DNA: TGTGCCTGGATTGACAGAGTCAAGGGCATGAACACTGAAGCTTTCTTT. V usage is TRBV30 and J usage is TRBJ1-1, with D possibly matching TRBD1 (5 bases). CDR3 length: 16 amino acids. Per germline, CDR1 GTSNPN and CDR2 SVGIG (reference sequence). Trimming stripped 4 bases from V and 0 bases from J, with 18 bases between.

This chain joins TRBV28 and TRBJ1-2; D perhaps matches TRBD1 (6 bases). This CDR3 comprises 15 residues. Germline lookup yields CDR1 MDHEN and CDR2 SYDVKM. V was pared by 5 bases and J by 6 bases, with 19 bases between. CDR3 DNA sequence: TGTGCCAGCAGTACACCAGGGGCTGGGGAGGATGGCTACACCTTC. Its translation: CASSTPGAGEDGYTF.

The chain carries TRBV11-2 and TRBJ2-7, with D perhaps matching TRBD2 (6 bases). V lost 1 base and J lost 6, with 10 bases in between. This CDR3 is 13 amino acids long. Germline CDR1 reads SGHAT; CDR2 reads FQNNGV. The CDR3 protein is CASSLVRGGEQYF. The CDR3 DNA reads TGTGCCAGCAGCTTAGTTAGGGGAGGCGAGCAGTACTTC.

This clone was found a few times. The chain uses TRBV6-6 and TRBJ1-1; the D gene is possibly TRBD1 (5 bases). Trimming removed 6 bases from V and 10 bases from J, with 18 bases in between. Germline loops: CDR1 MNHNY, CDR2 SVGAGI (reference sequence). The length of the CDR3 is 13 residues. CDR3 coding DNA: TGTGCCAGCAGGGGAGGCCGAGGGGCTGGAGCTTTCTTT. This encodes CASRGGRGAGAFF.

The chain has TRBV29-1 and TRBJ2-2, with D tentatively TRBD2 (6 bases). Germline V gene data show CDR1 as SQVTM and CDR2 as ANQGSEA. V lost 8 bases and J lost 4, with 17 bases in between. This CDR3 is built from 14 residues. The CDR3 reads CSILDYSLTGELFF. In nucleotides, the CDR3 is TGCAGCATATTGGACTATAGCCTCACCGGGGAGCTGTTTTTT.

As DNA, the CDR3 is TGCGCCAGCAGCTCTGCAGGTAATGGGGCCAACGTCCTGACTTTC. Amino acid sequence: CASSSAGNGANVLTF. This chain connects TRBV5-1 to TRBJ2-6, with unresolved D. Germline CDR1 SGHRS, CDR2 YFSETQ. Trimming removed 3 bases at V and 3 bases at J, with 10 bases between. This CDR3 comprises 15 residues.

The chain joins TRBV7-9 to TRBJ1-2; D is possibly TRBD1 (5 bases). CDR1 SEHNR and CDR2 FQNEAQ come from the germline V gene (reference sequence). V lost 10 bases, J lost 4 bases, and 16 bases lay in between. CDR3 length equals 13 residues. The CDR3 here is CATQTAGRYGYTF. CDR3 sequence (DNA): TGTGCCACCCAAACAGCAGGGCGCTATGGCTACACCTTC. Full variable domain (rest looked up from reference TRBV7-9 and TRBJ1-2): DTGVSQNPRHKITKRGQNVTFRCDPISEHNRLYWYRQTLGQGPEFLTYFQNEAQLEKSRLLSDRFSAERPKGSFSTLEIQRTEQGDSAMYLCATQTAGRYGYTFGSGTRLTVV.